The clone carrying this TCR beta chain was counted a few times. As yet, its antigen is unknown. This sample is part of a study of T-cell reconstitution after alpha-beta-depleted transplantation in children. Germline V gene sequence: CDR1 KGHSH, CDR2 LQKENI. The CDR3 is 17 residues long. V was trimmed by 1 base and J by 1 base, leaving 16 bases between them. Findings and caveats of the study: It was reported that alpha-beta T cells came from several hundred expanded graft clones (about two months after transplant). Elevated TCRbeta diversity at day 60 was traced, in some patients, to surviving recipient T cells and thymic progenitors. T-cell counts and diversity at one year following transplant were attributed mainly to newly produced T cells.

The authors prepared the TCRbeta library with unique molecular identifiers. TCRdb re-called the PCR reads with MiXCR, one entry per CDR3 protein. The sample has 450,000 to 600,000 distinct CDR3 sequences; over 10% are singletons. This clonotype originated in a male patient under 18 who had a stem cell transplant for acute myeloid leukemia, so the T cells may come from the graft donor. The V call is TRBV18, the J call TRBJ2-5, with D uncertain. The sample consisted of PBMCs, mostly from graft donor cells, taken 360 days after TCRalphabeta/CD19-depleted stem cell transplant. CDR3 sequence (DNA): TGTGCCAGCTCACCACGTAACGGGTTGGTCGGCCAAGAGACCCAGTACTTC. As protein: CASSPRNGLVGQETQYF.